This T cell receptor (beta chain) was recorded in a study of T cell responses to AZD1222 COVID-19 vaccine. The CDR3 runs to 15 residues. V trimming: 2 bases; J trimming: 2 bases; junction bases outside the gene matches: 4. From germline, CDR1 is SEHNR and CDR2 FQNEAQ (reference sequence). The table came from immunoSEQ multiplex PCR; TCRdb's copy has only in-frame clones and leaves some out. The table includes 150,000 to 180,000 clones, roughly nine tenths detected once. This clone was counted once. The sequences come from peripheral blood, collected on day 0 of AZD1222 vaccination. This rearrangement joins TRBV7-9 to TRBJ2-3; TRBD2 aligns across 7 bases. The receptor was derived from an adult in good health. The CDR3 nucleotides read TGTGCCAGCAGCTTACAGCGGGGCCTCACAGATACGCAGTATTTT. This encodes CASSLQRGLTDTQYF. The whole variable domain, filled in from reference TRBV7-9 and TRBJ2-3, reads DTGVSQNPRHKITKRGQNVTFRCDPISEHNRLYWYRQTLGQGPEFLTYFQNEAQLEKSRLLSDRFSAERPKGSFSTLEIQRTEQGDSAMYLCASSLQRGLTDTQYFGPGTRLTVL.